The source of this TCR beta chain is a study of blood T cell repertoires in COVID-19. For the study at large: In each case, the material was cDNA or gDNA derived from T cells, B-cell-depleted T cells, or PBMCs.

TCRdb's table, derived via immunoSEQ multiplex PCR, lists solely in-frame clones and lacks some. The table shows 130,000 to 150,000 clones, with around 80% occurring only once. Germline lookup yields CDR1 SGHTA and CDR2 FQGNSA. V was clipped by 6 bases and J by 5 bases, with 10 bases between them. The CDR3 is 13 residues long. This clonotype originated in an elderly woman in a cohort sampled during active or convalescent COVID-19. J is TRBJ2-2 and V is TRBV7-2; no firm D call. Source material: peripheral blood. CDR3 nucleotides: TGTGCCAGCAGTGATCCGGGTACCGGGGAGCTGTTTTTT. It is translated as CASSDPGTGELFF. The complete variable domain, with remaining parts taken from reference TRBV7-2 and TRBJ2-2, reads GAGVSQSPSNKVTEKGKDVELRCDPISGHTALYWYRQSLGQGLEFLIYFQGNSAPDKSGLPSDRFSAERTGGSVSTLTIQRTQQEDSAVYLCASSDPGTGELFFGEGSRLTVL.